Listed below are T cell receptor beta chains from one sample, sequenced in a study of blood T cell repertoires in COVID-19. The method was immunoSEQ multiplex PCR; TCRdb's version includes in-frame clones alone and lacks a portion of them. The top ten hold more than 2.5% of the sample, which has 230,000 or so clones, 88% seen once. Material for sequencing was PBMCs or T cells enriched from blood (not recorded which). The receptors here all came from a woman aged 25-40 years who had recovered from COVID-19. CDR3s leave out the opening cysteine and the closing phenylalanine or tryptophan. Fields, in order: CDR3 length, V gene, J gene, CDR3 protein.

13,TRBV5-6,TRBJ2-3,ASSSGTGEADTQY
11,TRBV27,TRBJ1-6,ASSQGGSSPLH
12,TRBV29-1,TRBJ1-2,SARGDSREDGYT
14,TRBV28,TRBJ1-5,ASSSPRQGGDQPQH
13,TRBV28,TRBJ1-1,ASRIEQGRNTEAF
13,TRBV19,TRBJ2-7,ASSIDSGRGREQY
16,TRBV3-1/TRBV3-2,TRBJ2-6,ASSQDLLGTGRPNVLT
14,TRBV4-3,TRBJ2-4,ASSQEADLAKNIQY
14,TRBV10-3,TRBJ1-4,AISESMETGNGKLF
12,TRBV7-2,TRBJ1-5,ASSSRQGTQPQH
15,TRBV7-3,TRBJ1-1,ASSLEPGQGARTEAF
13,TRBV27,TRBJ1-2,ASSLSTGSNYGYT
12,TRBV4-3,TRBJ2-3,ASSPVSEPDTQY
14,TRBV4-2,TRBJ1-2,ASSQDLAGTPYGYT
13,TRBV19,TRBJ2-5,ASSIVAGRGSPQY
12,TRBV7-2,TRBJ1-6,ASSLPLGQPSLH
13,TRBV7-2,TRBJ2-7,ASSLQPMSSYEQY
11,TRBV3-1/TRBV3-2,TRBJ2-5,ASSQDRGGTQY
12,TRBV19,TRBJ2-1,ASSSGLAPNEQF
12,TRBV5-6,TRBJ1-1,ASSSDSMNTEAF
12,TRBV7-9,TRBJ2-1,ASRTSGGANEQF
13,TRBV4-3,TRBJ2-3,ASSQEGLVTDTQY
12,TRBV7-2,TRBJ2-5,ASCLRTGLETQY
12,TRBV7-2,TRBJ1-2,ASSLGRNFYGYT
13,TRBV12-5,TRBJ2-7,ASALRRTGGDEQY
13,TRBV6-6,TRBJ2-7,ASSYSNQESYEQY
12,TRBV7-2,TRBJ2-5,ASSLAGGPETQY
16,TRBV4-1,TRBJ1-3,ASSQSKLLDNSGNTIY
11,TRBV7-3,TRBJ1-5,ASSSGGGQPQH
12,TRBV6-1,TRBJ1-1,ASSDSIQGTEAF
10,TRBV12-3/TRBV12-4,TRBJ1-1,ASSSTGTEAF
14,TRBV18,TRBJ2-5,ASSPRQGAYQETQY
14,TRBV7-8,TRBJ2-1,ASSFQTPGVLNEQF
14,TRBV11-1,TRBJ2-7,ASRQGAGTSSYEQY
11,TRBV7-2,TRBJ2-7,ASSLPGVYEQY
14,TRBV6-4,TRBJ2-2,ASSVAGGLNTGELF
12,TRBV5-4,TRBJ1-4,ASRDSATNEKLF
10,TRBV9,TRBJ2-3,ASSSTEDTQY
13,TRBV5-6,TRBJ1-2,ASSPYGMSDYGYT
13,TRBV7-3,TRBJ2-1,ASSSDEGAYNEQF
13,TRBV7-2,TRBJ2-2,ASNYWGQNTGELF
11,TRBV6-2/TRBV6-3,TRBJ2-3,ASSYGASDTQY
13,TRBV7-2,TRBJ2-3,ASSLSGGLSNTQY
13,TRBV3-1/TRBV3-2,TRBJ2-3,ASSRGQGRTDTQY
12,TRBV5-6,TRBJ1-3,ASSPLQGLHTIY
15,TRBV19,TRBJ1-1,ASSMGWRGPKNTEAF